The clone carrying this T cell receptor beta chain was counted many times. The antigen is unknown. This record comes from a study of regulatory T cells in long-lasting Graves disease. Turning to the study itself: Patients met the persistent Graves' disease definition after over 5 years of antithyroid drugs with positive TSH receptor antibodies.

The germline gives CDR1 MDHEN, CDR2 SYDVKM. This CDR3 is built from 16 residues. The V and J ends lost 0 bases and 11 bases respectively, with 20 bases between them. Time point denoted: persistent/refractory GD, antithyroid drugs over 5 years with positive TRAb. PBMC RNA served as the TCR library source. Study-level points and caveats: Segments TRBV28, TRBJ1-2 and TRBJ2-5 showed preferential usage in persistent disease. Persistent Graves' patients possessed reduced TCR diversity relative to recently diagnosed ones. Clonotypes that were public and shared totalled some 2,900 in persistent patients versus 800 to 1,000 in new patients.

Both iRepertoire HTBI primers and Arm-PCR of CDR3 regions were used to build the TCR beta libraries. TCRdb ran MiXCR on the multiplex PCR reads and lists one entry per CDR3 protein. The sample has over 300,000 distinct CDR3 sequences, 20% seen once. The material was peripheral blood mononuclear cells (PBMCs), obtained when the disease was refractory, from a patient treated with antithyroid drugs. The chain joins TRBV28 to TRBJ1-5; D is perhaps TRBD1 (6 bases). The TCR comes from a female donor with Graves disease. Written as DNA, the CDR3 is TGTGCCAGCAGTTTATGGAGTTCGAGGACAGACGAGGCCCAGCATTTT. Protein product: CASSLWSSRTDEAQHF.